The rows below give T cell receptor beta chains drawn from one sample of a study of blood T cell dynamics during melanoma immunotherapy. Generated by immunoSEQ multiplex PCR, the TCRdb table keeps only in-frame clones and is missing some. Of around 13,000 clones listed, around 90% are singletons. This specimen consisted of effector memory CD8+ T cells from blood, obtained from a patient treated with checkpoint blockade. These receptors were collected from a human donor with melanoma. The CDR3 runs from the conserved cysteine through the conserved F or W. D genes are given only for firm matches. Clone size appears in some rows only: once, few, many, or a class for an expanded clone.

J gene	clone size	D gene	V gene	CDR3 protein	CDR3 DNA
TRBJ1-2	NA	NA	TRBV12-5	CASGYPPGAEGYTF	TGTGCTAGTGGTTATCCTCCGGGGGCGGAAGGCTACACCTTC
TRBJ2-1	NA	TRBD2	TRBV28	CASRPGLAGVYNEQFF	TGTGCCAGCAGACCGGGACTAGCGGGTGTCTACAATGAGCAGTTCTTC
TRBJ2-7	NA	NA	TRBV6-6	CASTVSGSYEQYF	TGTGCCAGCACTGTTAGCGGATCCTACGAGCAGTACTTC
TRBJ1-1	NA	NA	TRBV5-8	CASSLTPRTEAFF	TGTGCCAGCAGCTTGACCCCACGAACTGAAGCTTTCTTT
TRBJ2-7	NA	TRBD2	TRBV7-9	CASSPSGGRAYEQYF	TGTGCCAGCAGCCCGTCCGGCGGGAGGGCCTACGAGCAGTACTTC
TRBJ2-7	NA	TRBD2	TRBV5-6	CASSLGTSAYYEQYF	TGTGCCAGCAGCTTGGGGACTAGCGCCTACTACGAGCAGTACTTC
TRBJ2-2	NA	TRBD2	TRBV5-6	CASSLHGTIYTGELFF	TGTGCCAGCAGCTTGCACGGGACTATATACACCGGGGAGCTGTTTTTT
TRBJ1-1	NA	NA	TRBV28	CASEMLPLGSGNTEAFF	TGTGCCAGCGAAATGCTTCCCTTAGGATCAGGGAACACTGAAGCTTTCTTT
TRBJ2-6	NA	NA	TRBV11-2	CASRVAFSGANVLTF	TGTGCCAGCAGGGTAGCTTTCTCTGGGGCCAACGTCCTGACTTTC
TRBJ1-5	few	NA	TRBV4-1	CASSQDGFYSNQPQHF	TGCGCCAGCAGCCAAGATGGGTTTTATAGCAATCAGCCCCAGCATTTT
TRBJ2-3	NA	TRBD2	TRBV4-3	CASSPWGASGIDTQYF	TGCGCCAGCAGCCCCTGGGGGGCTAGCGGGATAGATACGCAGTATTTT
TRBJ2-3	NA	NA	TRBV14	CASSPGPLFTDTQYF	TGTGCCAGCAGCCCGGGACCCCTTTTCACAGATACGCAGTATTTT
TRBJ2-7	NA	TRBD1	TRBV19	CASSMGQGAGAYEQYF	TGTGCCAGTAGTATGGGACAGGGGGCTGGAGCCTACGAGCAGTACTTC
TRBJ1-1	NA	NA	TRBV19	CASSMGRGDGENTEAFF	TGTGCCAGTAGTATGGGTCGGGGGGACGGCGAGAACACTGAAGCTTTCTTT
TRBJ2-3	NA	TRBD2	TRBV13	CASSLRLAGERFTDTQYF	TGTGCCAGCAGCTTACGGCTAGCGGGAGAGAGATTCACAGATACGCAGTATTTT
TRBJ2-1	NA	NA	TRBV15	CATSRRRDRDDEQFF	TGTGCCACCAGCAGGAGGCGGGACAGAGACGATGAGCAGTTCTTC
TRBJ1-4	NA	NA	TRBV28	CATHPQGRLVWEKLFF	TGTGCTACCCACCCCCAGGGGCGTTTAGTTTGGGAAAAACTGTTTTTT
TRBJ2-1	NA	NA	TRBV19	CASSITDFHNEQFF	TGTGCCAGTAGTATCACGGACTTTCACAATGAGCAGTTCTTC
TRBJ1-1	NA	NA	TRBV29-1	CSANRVTDTEAFF	TGCAGCGCTAACAGGGTCACGGACACTGAAGCTTTCTTT
TRBJ2-1	NA	TRBD2	TRBV29-1	CSASGRRYNEQFF	TGCAGCGCTAGCGGGAGGAGATACAATGAGCAGTTCTTC
TRBJ2-2	NA	NA	TRBV19	CASSTLAGSSTGELFF	TGTGCCAGTAGTACCCTTGCGGGTTCGAGCACCGGGGAGCTGTTTTTT
TRBJ2-7	NA	NA	TRBV5-6	CASSFRASSYEQYF	TGTGCCAGCAGCTTCAGGGCGAGCTCCTACGAGCAGTACTTC
TRBJ1-1	NA	NA	TRBV10-2	CASLGLGGKNTEAFF	TGCGCCAGCTTGGGTCTGGGAGGAAAAAACACTGAAGCTTTCTTT
TRBJ2-7	NA	NA	TRBV27	CASSHGPVSYEQYF	TGTGCCAGCAGCCACGGACCTGTATCGTACGAGCAGTACTTC
TRBJ2-7	NA	NA	TRBV28	CASRSPDSYEQYF	TGTGCCAGCAGATCCCCGGACAGCTACGAGCAGTACTTC
TRBJ2-7	NA	NA	TRBV29-1	CSVEDRGHSYEQYF	TGCAGCGTTGAAGACAGGGGCCACTCCTACGAGCAGTACTTC
TRBJ2-3	NA	TRBD1	TRBV9	CASSVQGAGTDTQYF	TGTGCCAGCAGCGTACAGGGGGCTGGCACAGATACGCAGTATTTT
TRBJ1-1	NA	NA	TRBV27	CASSTGNTEAFF	TGTGCCAGCAGTACAGGAAACACTGAAGCTTTCTTT
TRBJ2-5	NA	NA	TRBV27	CASSSYWGIQETQYF	TGTGCCAGCAGTTCGTATTGGGGGATTCAAGAGACCCAGTACTTC
TRBJ2-3	NA	NA	TRBV28	CASSLGDTSTDTQYF	TGTGCCAGCAGTTTAGGGGATACGAGCACAGATACGCAGTATTTT
TRBJ1-2	NA	NA	TRBV7-9	CASSSEGDVGGYTF	TGTGCCAGCAGCTCCGAAGGGGACGTAGGTGGCTACACCTTC
TRBJ1-3	NA	NA	TRBV7-8	CASSLGIGNTIYF	TGTGCCAGCAGTTTAGGGATCGGGAACACCATATATTTT
TRBJ1-5	NA	NA	TRBV28	CASETRDRNQPQHF	TGTGCCAGCGAAACCCGGGATCGCAATCAGCCCCAGCATTTT
TRBJ2-7	NA	NA	TRBV7-2	CASSLVRVAYEQYF	TGTGCCAGCAGCTTAGTACGAGTCGCCTACGAGCAGTACTTC
TRBJ2-7	NA	TRBD1	TRBV27	CASSSVTGGYYEQYF	TGTGCCAGCAGTTCCGTGACAGGGGGATACTACGAGCAGTACTTC
TRBJ2-5	NA	NA	TRBV30	CAWSRDIQETQYF	TGTGCCTGGAGTAGAGACATTCAAGAGACCCAGTACTTC
TRBJ2-5	NA	TRBD1	TRBV19	CASRDRGKETQYF	TGTGCCAGTAGGGACAGGGGCAAAGAGACCCAGTACTTC
TRBJ2-1	NA	NA	TRBV19	CASSVDSYNEQFF	TGTGCCAGTAGTGTGGACAGCTACAATGAGCAGTTCTTC
TRBJ2-1	NA	NA	TRBV18	CASSPDRGYNEQFF	TGTGCCAGCTCACCAGATAGAGGTTACAATGAGCAGTTCTTC
TRBJ2-7	NA	NA	TRBV14	CASSQGGKGVLFPTYEQYF	TGTGCCAGCAGCCAAGGGGGAAAGGGGGTCCTTTTTCCCACCTACGAGCAGTACTTC
TRBJ2-1	NA	TRBD2	TRBV11-2	CASSLGASGRTYNEQFF	TGTGCCAGCAGCTTAGGGGCTAGCGGGCGAACCTACAATGAGCAGTTCTTC
TRBJ2-1	NA	NA	TRBV29-1	CSVSGGLDWNNEQFF	TGCAGCGTTTCTGGCGGGCTAGACTGGAACAATGAGCAGTTCTTC